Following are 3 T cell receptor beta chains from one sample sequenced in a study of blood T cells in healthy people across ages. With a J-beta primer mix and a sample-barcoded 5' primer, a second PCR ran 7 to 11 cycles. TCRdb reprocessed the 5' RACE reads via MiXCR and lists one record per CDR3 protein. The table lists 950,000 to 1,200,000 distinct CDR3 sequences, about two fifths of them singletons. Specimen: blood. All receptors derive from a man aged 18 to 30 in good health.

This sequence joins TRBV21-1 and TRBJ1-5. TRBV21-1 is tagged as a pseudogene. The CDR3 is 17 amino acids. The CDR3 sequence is CASSKGHQSSGNQPQHF. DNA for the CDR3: TGTGCCAGCAGCAAAGGACACCAAAGCAGTGGCAATCAGCCCCAGCATTTT.

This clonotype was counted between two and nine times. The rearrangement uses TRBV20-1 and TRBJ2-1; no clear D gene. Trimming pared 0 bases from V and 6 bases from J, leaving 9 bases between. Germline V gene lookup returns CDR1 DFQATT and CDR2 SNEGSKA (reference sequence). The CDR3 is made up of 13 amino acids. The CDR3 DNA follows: TGCAGTGCTAGAGATCTCGGCGGCAATGAGCAGTTCTTC. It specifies CSARDLGGNEQFF.

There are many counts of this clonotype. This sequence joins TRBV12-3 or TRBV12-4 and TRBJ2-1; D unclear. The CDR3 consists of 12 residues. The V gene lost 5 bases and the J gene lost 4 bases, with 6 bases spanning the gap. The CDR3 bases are TGTGCCAGCAGTAACGGTTACAATGAGCAGTTCTTC. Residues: CASSNGYNEQFF.